Listed below are T cell receptor beta chains from one sample, sequenced in a study of T cell responses to AZD1222 COVID-19 vaccine. TCRdb keeps only in-frame clones here, not all; method: immunoSEQ multiplex PCR. Here the sample spans around 70,000 clones, 85% being singletons. The sequences come from peripheral blood, collected on day 0 of AZD1222 vaccination. These receptors were collected from an adult in good health. CDR3s include the opening cysteine and the closing phenylalanine or tryptophan. Each record gives: CDR3 DNA, CDR3 protein, J gene, D gene, clone size, V gene, CDR3 length. D genes are given only for firm matches. Clone sizes are given selectively: once, few, many, or a class where the clone is expanded.

CDR3 DNA: TGTGCCAGCAGCCCACGGGGGCACGTCCCCTACGAGCAGTACTTC; CDR3 protein: CASSPRGHVPYEQYF; J gene: TRBJ2-7; D gene: -; clone size: -; V gene: TRBV7-9; CDR3 length: 15
CDR3 DNA: TGTGCCAGCAGTGAAGTCCGGGAGCGGAACACAGATACGCAGTATTTT; CDR3 protein: CASSEVRERNTDTQYF; J gene: TRBJ2-3; D gene: -; clone size: -; V gene: TRBV6-1; CDR3 length: 16
CDR3 DNA: TGTGCCAGCAGTTCAGGACAGGGGGAGGGCTACACCTTC; CDR3 protein: CASSSGQGEGYTF; J gene: TRBJ1-2; D gene: TRBD1; clone size: -; V gene: TRBV27; CDR3 length: 13
CDR3 DNA: TGTGCCAGCTCTTCCACAGGCGGTGAGCAGTTCTTC; CDR3 protein: CASSSTGGEQFF; J gene: TRBJ2-1; D gene: -; clone size: -; V gene: TRBV18; CDR3 length: 12
CDR3 DNA: TGTGCCAGCAGCTTATCGACAGGTACTTGGGATGGCTACACCTTC; CDR3 protein: CASSLSTGTWDGYTF; J gene: TRBJ1-2; D gene: -; clone size: -; V gene: TRBV3-1/TRBV3-2; CDR3 length: 15
CDR3 DNA: TGCAGCGCTTGGACAGGGAGCACTGAAGCTTTCTTT; CDR3 protein: CSAWTGSTEAFF; J gene: TRBJ1-1; D gene: TRBD1; clone size: -; V gene: TRBV29-1; CDR3 length: 12
CDR3 DNA: TGTGCCTGGAGTCCGGACAGGAACACCATATATTTT; CDR3 protein: CAWSPDRNTIYF; J gene: TRBJ1-3; D gene: TRBD1; clone size: -; V gene: TRBV30; CDR3 length: 12
CDR3 DNA: TGTGCCAGCAGCTTAGCGACAGATGGCTACACCTTC; CDR3 protein: CASSLATDGYTF; J gene: TRBJ1-2; D gene: -; clone size: few; V gene: TRBV7-2; CDR3 length: 12
CDR3 DNA: TGTGCCAGCTCACGACAGAGCAATCAGCCCCAGCATTTT; CDR3 protein: CASSRQSNQPQHF; J gene: TRBJ1-5; D gene: -; clone size: -; V gene: TRBV18; CDR3 length: 13
CDR3 DNA: TGTGCCAGCAGCTTGGGTGGGGCTAAAACTGAAGCTTTCTTT; CDR3 protein: CASSLGGAKTEAFF; J gene: TRBJ1-1; D gene: -; clone size: -; V gene: TRBV5-4; CDR3 length: 14
CDR3 DNA: TGTGCCAGCAGTTTGGCAGGCCAAGGCTACACCTTC; CDR3 protein: CASSLAGQGYTF; J gene: TRBJ1-2; D gene: -; clone size: -; V gene: TRBV27; CDR3 length: 12
CDR3 DNA: TGTGCCAGCAGCGGCGGGGCCTCTCGGGGCATTCAGTACTTC; CDR3 protein: CASSGGASRGIQYF; J gene: TRBJ2-4; D gene: -; clone size: -; V gene: TRBV7-2; CDR3 length: 14
CDR3 DNA: TGTGCCACGAGAGGGGCAGGAGATACGCAGTATTTT; CDR3 protein: CATRGAGDTQYF; J gene: TRBJ2-3; D gene: -; clone size: once; V gene: TRBV24-1; CDR3 length: 12
CDR3 DNA: TGTGCCAGCAGCCAAAAACAGAAAGGATCAGGAAACACCATATATTTT; CDR3 protein: CASSQKQKGSGNTIYF; J gene: TRBJ1-3; D gene: -; clone size: -; V gene: TRBV13; CDR3 length: 16
CDR3 DNA: TGTGCCAGCAGCTATGACGGGACCTCCAATGAGCAGTTCTTC; CDR3 protein: CASSYDGTSNEQFF; J gene: TRBJ2-1; D gene: -; clone size: few; V gene: TRBV9; CDR3 length: 14
CDR3 DNA: TGTGCCAGCAGACACGGACTAGCGGAAGAGACCCAGTACTTC; CDR3 protein: CASRHGLAEETQYF; J gene: TRBJ2-5; D gene: TRBD2; clone size: once; V gene: TRBV2; CDR3 length: 14
CDR3 DNA: TGTGCCAGCAGCCAAGGAGTGACAGGGATAGCCAATTCACCCCTCCACTTT; CDR3 protein: CASSQGVTGIANSPLHF; J gene: TRBJ1-6; D gene: TRBD1; clone size: -; V gene: TRBV14; CDR3 length: 17
CDR3 DNA: TGTGCCAGCAGTGCCTACTCGGGACAGGGGGGTCAGCCCCAGCATTTT; CDR3 protein: CASSAYSGQGGQPQHF; J gene: TRBJ1-5; D gene: TRBD1; clone size: -; V gene: TRBV6-2/TRBV6-3; CDR3 length: 16
CDR3 DNA: TGTGCCAGCAGCTTAGGACAGAAGAGGGGAGAGACCCAGTACTTC; CDR3 protein: CASSLGQKRGETQYF; J gene: TRBJ2-5; D gene: -; clone size: -; V gene: TRBV11-2; CDR3 length: 15
CDR3 DNA: TGCGCCAGCAGCTTGTCGGCAGCAACTAATGAAAAACTGTTTTTT; CDR3 protein: CASSLSAATNEKLFF; J gene: TRBJ1-4; D gene: -; clone size: -; V gene: TRBV5-1; CDR3 length: 15
CDR3 DNA: TGTGCCAGTAAGGAGGGAAACTATGGCTACACCTTC; CDR3 protein: CASKEGNYGYTF; J gene: TRBJ1-2; D gene: -; clone size: -; V gene: TRBV19; CDR3 length: 12
CDR3 DNA: TGCGCCAGCAGCTTTAGGAATCTATATAATTCACCCCTCCACTTT; CDR3 protein: CASSFRNLYNSPLHF; J gene: TRBJ1-6; D gene: -; clone size: -; V gene: TRBV5-1; CDR3 length: 15
CDR3 DNA: TGTGCCACCGGCCGGGACAGGGCGATCTACACCTTC; CDR3 protein: CATGRDRAIYTF; J gene: TRBJ1-2; D gene: TRBD1; clone size: -; V gene: TRBV15; CDR3 length: 12
CDR3 DNA: TGTGCCAGCAGCGTAGGACGATTTCACAATGAGCAGTTCTTC; CDR3 protein: CASSVGRFHNEQFF; J gene: TRBJ2-1; D gene: -; clone size: once; V gene: TRBV9; CDR3 length: 14
CDR3 DNA: TGCGCCAGCACGGCGGGAAACACCGGGGAGCTGTTTTTT; CDR3 protein: CASTAGNTGELFF; J gene: TRBJ2-2; D gene: -; clone size: few; V gene: TRBV10-1; CDR3 length: 13
CDR3 DNA: TGTGCCAGCAGCCACACAGGGAGCTCTGGAAACACCATATATTTT; CDR3 protein: CASSHTGSSGNTIYF; J gene: TRBJ1-3; D gene: -; clone size: once; V gene: TRBV3-1/TRBV3-2; CDR3 length: 15
CDR3 DNA: TGTGCCAGCAGCCGCTCAGGGGGCGCTCGGTCCCAGCATTTT; CDR3 protein: CASSRSGGARSQHF; J gene: TRBJ1-5; D gene: TRBD1; clone size: -; V gene: TRBV5-6; CDR3 length: 14
CDR3 DNA: TGTGCCAGCAGTCTGGACAGGGAAAACCGGAATACGCAGTATTTT; CDR3 protein: CASSLDRENRNTQYF; J gene: TRBJ2-3; D gene: TRBD1; clone size: -; V gene: TRBV6-5; CDR3 length: 15
CDR3 DNA: TGCAGTGCTAGTCCTAGGACGGTGGGATATGGCTACACCTTC; CDR3 protein: CSASPRTVGYGYTF; J gene: TRBJ1-2; D gene: -; clone size: -; V gene: TRBV20-1; CDR3 length: 14
CDR3 DNA: TGCGCCAGCAGCTTGCAGGGTGAATATGGCTACACCTTC; CDR3 protein: CASSLQGEYGYTF; J gene: TRBJ1-2; D gene: -; clone size: -; V gene: TRBV5-1; CDR3 length: 13
CDR3 DNA: TGTGCCAGTAGTATTTGGGGGGTTGACTATGGCTACACCTTC; CDR3 protein: CASSIWGVDYGYTF; J gene: TRBJ1-2; D gene: -; clone size: -; V gene: TRBV19; CDR3 length: 14
CDR3 DNA: TGTGCCAGCAGCTTCCCCCCCGGGGATGCTGAAGCTTTCTTT; CDR3 protein: CASSFPPGDAEAFF; J gene: TRBJ1-1; D gene: -; clone size: -; V gene: TRBV7-9; CDR3 length: 14